This T cell receptor beta chain came from a study of vaccination and CD4 T cells after COVID-19 (dated by TCRdb to between 2021 and 2023). Study-wide context: Every convalescent patient had a positive nasal swab PCR test for SARS-CoV-2, with mild disease in 8 to 10 patients and severe disease in one. Post-vaccine blood samples were taken a median of approximately 70 days after the second vaccine dose, with a range of roughly 13 to 250 days. The convalescent cohort included six males and four females, with two Hispanic individuals, seven Caucasians, two Asians and one multiracial person. For stimulating the cultures, overlapping spike peptide pools were used, derived from SARS-CoV-2 as well as from the common cold coronaviruses HCoV-NL63, HCoV-OC43 and HCoV-229E. Post-COVID blood samples from convalescent patients were collected a median of around 110 days after diagnosis, with a range of roughly 35 to 180 days. Participants received two doses of either the Pfizer-BioNTech BNT162b2 vaccine (n=8) or the Moderna mRNA-1273 vaccine (n=2). In control cultures, a CEFX viral epitope pool was used as positive control, an HIV-1 Nef peptide pool was used as negative control, or no peptide was added. The spike-specific CD4+ TCR repertoire was compared before and after mRNA vaccination in around ten COVID-19 convalescent patients and a few infection-naive healthy vaccine recipients. On the study overall, not on this receptor specifically: Nearly all vaccine-specific clones in convalescent patients (304 of 307) were mono-reactive for SARS-CoV-2 spike rather than cross-reactive with common cold coronaviruses. Among the post-vaccine SARS-CoV-2-reactive clones in convalescent patients, a median around 90% showed up only after vaccination, which suggests vaccine-specific priming. An increase in the median number of SARS-CoV-2-reactive clonotypes from some 20 after infection to roughly 36 after vaccination was observed, but the change was not found to be significant. The number of convalescent patients in the study was relatively small, and the study did not examine early timepoints following natural infection.

Sample treatment or condition, as interpreted from the label and publication: roughly 11-day PBMC culture with coronavirus spike peptide pools or control peptides (ViraFEST assay). The study used the ViraFEST assay, which expanded antigen-specific T cells with peptide pools and then identified expanded clonotypes by TCR sequencing. The convalescent patients' positive SARS-CoV-2 PCR tests fell between March and December 2020, which was before the Alpha, Beta and Delta variants emerged in the United States. Each well held under 2.5 million PBMCs cultured in IMDM containing around 5.1% human AB serum and approximately 9.8 IU/ml IL-2, with about 9.1 ug/ml peptide pools added. On days 3 and 7, half of the culture medium was replaced with fresh IL-2-containing medium. After roughly 11 days of culture, CD4+ T cells were isolated by negative selection with the EasySep CD4+ T cell isolation kit. Ficoll-Paque Plus gradient centrifugation was used to isolate PBMCs from whole blood, and the isolated PBMCs were then either used fresh or cryopreserved at -140C. In general, triplicate wells were set up for every culture condition.

V sheds 7 bases and J sheds 6 bases, leaving 14 bases between their ends. The CDR3 sequence holds 14 residues, the cysteine and phenylalanine included. Only the CDR3 part of the read is kept: 42 bases, read in frame from the first base. CDR1 and CDR2 are read off the germline V gene as KGHDR and SFDVKD. This clonotype came up a few times. Its target antigen remains unknown. No qualities accompany the bases; no much larger clone lies one base away. Library prep was done by PCR. TCR sequencing of DNA from cultured CD4+ T cells used the Oncomine TCR Beta short-read assay at the Johns Hopkins FTIC core. The QIAamp micro DNA kit was used to extract genomic DNA from the cultured CD4+ T cells. Oncomine TCR Beta libraries from cultured CD4+ T cells were pooled using unique dual indexes and sequenced on an Illumina iSeq 100. The authors' analysis ran thus. Non-productive sequences were removed, and CDR3s that did not start with C, did not end with F or W, or were shorter than 7 amino acids were discarded. The MANAFEST web application identified antigen-specific clonotypes by comparing peptide-stimulated wells against reference wells and other culture wells. Positive clones required FDR below 0.05, an odds ratio above 5, and productive frequency above 0.1% in at least two of three replicate wells. A clonotype was classed as cross-reactive if the clonotype showed significant expansion both in SARS-CoV-2 spike wells and in at least one common cold coronavirus spike condition. Levenshtein distances (stringdist) and unrooted phylogenetic trees (ape) in R version 3.6.1 were used to assess CDR3 homology. TCRdb applied fastp at Q25 and MiXCR to the public reads, then kept only in-frame beta chains. One record per CDR3 amino acid sequence lists the most common genes and DNA. The V and J calls, along with clone size, are taken from TCRdb and not from the paper's own processing. For this sample the table gives about 5,500 distinct CDR3 sequences, of which about half were detected only once. The ten largest clones capture about 31% of the sample.

The TCR was taken from a human donor who had recovered from COVID-19. The sequence joins TRBV24-1 to TRBJ2-2; the D gene cannot be resolved reliably. Input material: CD4+ T cells from blood, cultured in vitro. The DNA sequence is as follows: TGTGCCACCAGCGACCCACGTTGGGCCGGGGAGCTGTTTTTT. Its translation is CATSDPRWAGELFF.